One and the same sample provided the 32 T cell receptor beta chains below, sequenced in a study of T cell repertoires in cytomegalovirus infection. TCRdb reprocessed the reads with MiXCR, giving one entry per CDR3 protein. The sample holds roughly 180,000 distinct CDR3 sequences, approximately 30% seen once. The material sequenced was PBMCs. The receptors originated from a human donor in good health (CMV status not recorded). Some clones in this sample may be carry-over from other donors' samples.

This clonotype was seen a few times. The CDR3 DNA is TGTGCCAGCAGCTTGGGACAGAGCTATAATTCACCCCTCCACTTT. Amino acids: CASSLGQSYNSPLHF. The J gene is TRBJ1-6, the V gene TRBV7-3; the match to TRBD1 covers 7 bases. The CDR3 length is 15 residues. V trimming: 3 bases; J trimming: 3 bases; junction bases outside the gene matches: 2. Germline CDR1 SGHTA, CDR2 FQGTGA.

This clonotype turned up a few times. This chain connects TRBV7-2 to TRBJ2-7, with D tentatively TRBD1 or TRBD2 (5 bases each). In germline, CDR1 is SGHTA, CDR2 FQGNSA. Trimming removed 4 bases at V and 7 bases at J, with 20 bases between. The CDR3 is 15 amino acids. CDR3 nucleotides: TGTGCCAGCAGCTCAGAACCCGGGACCCGGGAAGAGCAGTACTTC. As protein: CASSSEPGTREEQYF.

The V call is TRBV11-1, the J call TRBJ1-1, with 8 bases fitting TRBD1. Germline V gene data show CDR1 as SGHAT and CDR2 as FQDESV (reference sequence). This CDR3 comprises 15 residues. V gave up 3 bases and J gave up 4 bases; unmatched junction bases: 7. The CDR3 sequence: CASSFIGQGSTEAFF. The CDR3, as DNA: TGTGCCAGCAGCTTTATTGGACAGGGATCCACTGAAGCTTTCTTT. Filled out from reference TRBV11-1 and TRBJ1-1, the complete variable domain reads EAEVAQSPRYKITEKSQAVAFWCDPISGHATLYWYRQILGQGPELLVQFQDESVVDDSQLPKDRFSAERLKGVDSTLKIQPAELGDSAMYLCASSFIGQGSTEAFFGQGTRLTVV.

The rearrangement joins TRBV12-3 or TRBV12-4 to TRBJ2-6; D is unclear. Deletions cut 7 bases from V and 0 bases from J, with 16 bases between. The CDR3 contains 17 residues. The CDR3 region has the DNA TGTGCCAGCATCCTGGGCCTGTATATCTCTGGGGCCAACGTCCTGACTTTC. As protein: CASILGLYISGANVLTF.

Comments on this clonotype: A clone one base away is much larger, so this may be a read error. J is TRBJ1-2 and V is TRBV7-2; D perhaps matches TRBD1 (5 bases). CDR1 is SGHTA, CDR2 FQGNSA, per germline. This CDR3 comprises 14 residues. Trimming pared 8 bases from V and 0 bases from J, leaving 13 bases between. CDR3 sequence reads: CASHRQRTNYGYTF. For the CDR3, the DNA is TGTGCCAGCCACCGACAGAGGACTAACTATGGCTACACCTTC.

This clonotype was counted only a few times. This chain connects TRBV15 to TRBJ2-7; 13 bases fit TRBD2. Germline lookup yields CDR1 LNHNV and CDR2 YYDKDF (reference sequence). Trimming removed 1 base from V and 4 bases from J; junction bases left unmatched: 4. CDR3 length: 16 amino acids. The CDR3 sequence is CATSRAILAGGYEQYF. DNA of the CDR3: TGTGCCACCAGCAGAGCCATACTAGCGGGGGGGTACGAGCAGTACTTC.

This chain connects TRBV3-1 to TRBJ2-7, with D perhaps matching TRBD2 (6 bases). With 1 base removed from V and 2 bases from J, the gap between germline ends came to 12 bases. The length of the CDR3 is 15 residues. Germline values: CDR1 LGHDT, CDR2 YNNKEL (reference sequence). The CDR3 sequence: CASSQVAEQTYEQYF. CDR3 sequence (DNA): TGTGCCAGCAGCCAAGTAGCGGAGCAAACCTACGAGCAGTACTTC.

This clonotype was picked up a small number of times. The J gene is TRBJ1-1, the V gene TRBV5-1; D is unresolved. Germline V gives CDR1 SGHRS, CDR2 YFSETQ. The V and J ends lost 4 bases and 1 base respectively, with 11 bases between them. There are 14 residues in the CDR3. The CDR3 DNA follows: TGCGCCAGCAGCGAAACCAGAGAGAACACTGAAGCTTTCTTT. It specifies CASSETRENTEAFF. The variable domain in full, with the rest retrieved from reference TRBV5-1 and TRBJ1-1, is KAGVTQTPRYLIKTRGQQVTLSCSPISGHRSVSWYQQTPGQGLQFLFEYFSETQRNKGNFPGRFSGRQFSNSRSEMNVSTLELGDSALYLCASSETRENTEAFFGQGTRLTVV.

This clonotype was counted ten times or more. This rearrangement joins TRBV7-6 to TRBJ2-7; 8 nucleotides agree with TRBD2. Trimming cost V 5 bases and J 4 bases; bases outside gene matches: 13. Per germline, CDR1 SGHVS and CDR2 FNYEAQ. CDR3 length: 16 residues. The CDR3 sequence is CASSPGGSGVVYEQYF. The CDR3 DNA follows: TGTGCCAGCAGCCCAGGAGGTAGCGGGGTAGTGTACGAGCAGTACTTC.

This clonotype was seen a handful of times. In DNA, the CDR3 is TGTGCCAGCTCACCACTCCGAACGGGGCGGGGACATGGCTACACCTTC. Amino acid sequence: CASSPLRTGRGHGYTF. This chain joins TRBV18 and TRBJ1-2; TRBD1 might be the D (5 bases). The V end was cut by 1 base, the J end by 6 bases, with 18 bases between. This CDR3 has 16 amino acids. In germline, CDR1 is KGHSH, CDR2 LQKENI.

The chain is built from TRBV6-2 or TRBV6-3 and TRBJ1-4; TRBD1 agrees at 12 bases. CDR1 and CDR2 (germline): MNHEY, SVGEGT. The length of the CDR3 is 15 residues. Unmatched junction bases numbered 4, after V lost 6 bases and J lost 5 bases. CDR3 protein: CASSRDRGRNEKLFF. The CDR3 DNA reads TGTGCCAGCAGCCGGGACAGGGGGCGGAATGAAAAACTGTTTTTT.

The chain uses TRBV30 and TRBJ1-1, with D tentatively TRBD1 (6 bases). The CDR3 covers 14 residues. Trimming stripped 5 bases from V and 3 bases from J, with 16 bases between. The germline gives CDR1 GTSNPN, CDR2 SVGIG (reference sequence). The CDR3 DNA is TGTGCCTGGGAAAGGTTCCCAGGGGACACTGAAGCTTTCTTT. Amino acids: CAWERFPGDTEAFF.

This clonotype appeared a few times. The chain couples TRBV4-2 to TRBJ2-5; 8 nucleotides align to TRBD2. This CDR3 spans 14 amino acids. J gave up 4 bases and V 4 bases, and 5 bases lay outside the gene matches. From germline, CDR1 is LGHNA and CDR2 YNFKEQ. The CDR3 is CASSPRGGGETQYF. CDR3 DNA: TGTGCCAGCAGCCCTCGGGGGGGAGGAGAGACCCAGTACTTC.

This chain connects TRBV5-8 to TRBJ1-5; 8 bases match TRBD1. This CDR3 comprises 15 residues. The junction had 3 bases not matched to a gene; V was cut back by 4 bases and J by 0 bases. Germline CDR1 SGHTS, CDR2 YDEGEE. The CDR3, as DNA: TGTGCCAGCAGCAGACAGGGGAATAGCAATCAGCCCCAGCATTTT. This sequence encodes CASSRQGNSNQPQHF.

This clonotype was seen only a few times. The chain recombines TRBV18 with TRBJ2-7, with D unclear. This CDR3 comprises 15 residues. Germline V gene data show CDR1 as KGHSH and CDR2 as LQKENI. V shed 6 bases and J shed 1 base, with 16 bases lying between them. The CDR3 region has the DNA TGTGCCAGCTCCCCCGCCAGCGTTGAGTCCTACGAGCAGTACTTC. Translating gives CASSPASVESYEQYF.

This chain links TRBV12-3 or TRBV12-4 with TRBJ1-2; 9 nucleotides agree with TRBD1. The V segment lost 5 bases and the J segment 9 bases; nucleotides outside the gene matches: 7. The CDR3 covers 13 residues. As DNA, the CDR3 is TGTGCCAGCAGTGGGACAGGGTTTTACAGCTACACCTTC. The encoded protein is CASSGTGFYSYTF.

The genes are TRBV6-2 or TRBV6-3 and TRBJ2-6; tentatively, D is TRBD1 or TRBD2 (5 bases each). V was shortened by 1 base and J by 4 bases, with 14 bases between the two germline ends. The CDR3 is 17 amino acids. The germline V gene has CDR1 MNHEY and CDR2 SVGEGT. CDR3: CASSYFSGTGGANVLTF. The CDR3, as DNA: TGTGCCAGCAGTTACTTCTCCGGGACGGGCGGGGCCAACGTCCTGACTTTC.

The chain combines TRBV5-6 with TRBJ2-1; tentative D call: TRBD1 (6 bases). V shed 0 bases and J shed 8 bases, with 9 bases lying between them. This CDR3 has 13 residues. In germline, CDR1 is SGHDT, CDR2 YYEEEE. In DNA, the CDR3 is TGTGCCAGCAGCTTGGTTGGGGGCGATGAGCAGTTCTTC. Its translation is CASSLVGGDEQFF.

This clonotype came up many times. This chain links TRBV7-2 with TRBJ2-1, with a weak D call TRBD1 (6 bases). The CDR3 length is 16 residues. The V and J ends lost 3 bases and 0 bases respectively, with 12 bases between them. Germline V CDR1 and CDR2: SGHTA, FQGNSA. The CDR3 DNA sequence: TGTGCCAGCAGCTTGATGGGGGCGAGCTCCTACAATGAGCAGTTCTTC. Amino acids: CASSLMGASSYNEQFF.

This chain uses TRBV7-6 with TRBJ2-5; D remains ambiguous. With 10 bases removed from V and 0 bases from J, the gap between germline ends came to 15 bases. Per germline, CDR1 SGHVS and CDR2 FNYEAQ. The CDR3 contains 14 residues. CDR3 sequence (DNA): TGTGCCACCTCAGCAACCGAGTACCAAGAGACCCAGTACTTC. Amino acids: CATSATEYQETQYF. Combining the CDR3 with reference TRBV7-6 and TRBJ2-5 gives the whole variable domain GAGVSQSPRYKVTKRGQDVALRCDPISGHVSLYWYRQALGQGPEFLTYFNYEAQQDKSGLPNDRFSAERPEGSISTLTIQRTEQRDSAMYRCATSATEYQETQYFGPGTRLLVL.

This clonotype has more than one count but fewer than ten. This CDR3 reads CASSSRPRDREAFF. CDR3 DNA sequence: TGTGCCAGCAGCTCCCGGCCGAGGGACAGGGAAGCTTTCTTT. V gene TRBV7-9 combines with J gene TRBJ1-1, with 8 positions matching TRBD1. Germline V gene lookup returns CDR1 SEHNR and CDR2 FQNEAQ (reference sequence). The length of the CDR3 is 14 residues. Trimming took 4 bases from V and 8 from J; bases not matched to a gene: 9.

The genes are TRBV19 and TRBJ1-5; D gene ambiguous. The germline V and J ends were trimmed by 7 bases and 0 bases, with 13 bases remaining between them. Germline assignment: CDR1 LNHDA and CDR2 SQIVND (reference sequence). This CDR3 is built from 15 residues. CDR3 loop: CASIPAAGSNQPQHF. CDR3 sequence (DNA): TGTGCCAGTATTCCAGCGGCGGGTAGCAATCAGCCCCAGCATTTT.

This clonotype occurred a few times. The chain links TRBV7-2 to TRBJ2-3; 7 bases are shared with TRBD2. The CDR3 consists of 13 residues. V lost 5 bases, J lost 7 bases, and 6 bases stayed unmatched. Per germline, CDR1 SGHTA and CDR2 FQGNSA. The CDR3 here is CASSPPGGNTQYF. Written as DNA, the CDR3 is TGTGCCAGCAGCCCACCCGGGGGGAATACGCAGTATTTT.

V usage is TRBV6-2 or TRBV6-3 and J usage is TRBJ1-1, with 10 bases matching TRBD1. Trimming took 5 bases from V and 1 from J; bases not matched to a gene: 4. Germline V CDR1 and CDR2: MNHEY, SVGEGT. The CDR3 has 15 amino acids. The CDR3 region has the DNA TGTGCCAGCAGTAGGGACAGGGGCCGGAACACTGAAGCTTTCTTT. Translating gives CASSRDRGRNTEAFF.

The chain is built from TRBV19 and TRBJ1-1; D call uncertain. Deletions cut 3 bases from V and 4 bases from J, with 12 bases between. The CDR3 length is 14 residues. Germline V CDR1 and CDR2: LNHDA, SQIVND (reference sequence). In DNA form, the CDR3 reads TGTGCCAGTAGTATCCTAAGCCAAGGCACTGAAGCTTTCTTT. Translated, it gives CASSILSQGTEAFF.

This clonotype came up a few times. The chain has TRBV7-8 and TRBJ2-4; D might be TRBD1 (6 bases). V lost 0 bases and J 4 bases, leaving 16 bases between the germline ends. CDR3 length equals 17 residues. Germline-derived CDR1 and CDR2 are SGHVS and FQNEAQ. The CDR3 protein is CASSLAPHRDLKNIQYF. DNA of the CDR3: TGTGCCAGCAGCTTAGCGCCCCACAGGGACCTAAAAAACATTCAGTACTTC. The variable domain in full, completed from reference TRBV7-8 and TRBJ2-4, reads GAGVSQSPRYKVAKRGQDVALRCDPISGHVSLFWYQQALGQGPEFLTYFQNEAQLDKSGLPSDRFFAERPEGSVSTLKIQRTQQEDSAVYLCASSLAPHRDLKNIQYFGAGTRLSVL.

J is TRBJ1-5 and V is TRBV30, with D possibly matching TRBD1 (5 bases). CDR1 is GTSNPN, CDR2 SVGIG, per germline (reference sequence). This CDR3 contains 15 residues. The V gene lost 4 bases and the J gene lost 7 bases, with 20 bases spanning the gap. DNA of the CDR3: TGTGCCTGGACTCGGGTCGGAGGGGCCGGACAGCCCCAGCATTTT. This sequence encodes CAWTRVGGAGQPQHF.

In this sample, this clonotype turned up a few times. The V gene is TRBV4-3, the J gene TRBJ2-3; possibly TRBD2 for D (6 bases). CDR1 is LGHNA and CDR2 is YSLEER in the germline V gene. The CDR3 is 16 residues long. The ends were cut back, 4 bases at V and 1 base at J, with 15 bases in the middle. The CDR3 nucleotides are TGCGCCAGCAGCCCCCTGTCGACGGGGGGCACAGATACGCAGTATTTT. Translation: CASSPLSTGGTDTQYF.

For this clonotype: Since a much larger clone is just one base distant, this may be a read error. V and J are TRBV7-2 and TRBJ1-1, with D maybe TRBD1 (5 bases). CDR1 and CDR2 from the germline V gene are SGHTA and FQGNSA. Trimming took off 5 bases at V and 6 bases at J, with 19 bases between the two ends. The CDR3 runs 15 residues. The CDR3 DNA follows: TGTGCCAGCAGCCCCCCGGAGGGGAAAAGGGCTGAAGCTTTCTTT. It yields the protein CASSPPEGKRAEAFF.

A few counts support this clonotype. This chain joins TRBV5-1 and TRBJ1-2; D is unresolved. This CDR3 spans 13 amino acids. V lost 4 bases and J lost 3, with 10 bases in between. Germline V lookup: CDR1 SGHRS, CDR2 YFSETQ. This CDR3 is CASSPSGYYGYTF. The CDR3 region has the DNA TGCGCCAGCAGCCCCTCAGGATACTATGGCTACACCTTC.

The sample holds a few counts of this clonotype. The CDR3 reads CATSRDRGGRSEQFF. The CDR3 bases are TGTGCCACCAGCAGAGATCGAGGGGGCCGGAGTGAGCAGTTCTTC. The genes are TRBV15 and TRBJ2-1, with 7 bases that match TRBD1. The CDR3 is made up of 15 amino acids. V lost 0 bases to trimming and J lost 9 bases; unmatched junction nucleotides: 8. Per germline, CDR1 LNHNV and CDR2 YYDKDF (reference sequence). Complete variable domain (other parts from reference TRBV15 and TRBJ2-1): DAMVIQNPRYQVTQFGKPVTLSCSQTLNHNVMYWYQQKSSQAPKLLFHYYDKDFNNEADTPDNFQSRRPNTSFCFLDIRSPGLGDTAMYLCATSRDRGGRSEQFFGPGTRLTVL.

This chain joins TRBV29-1 and TRBJ1-1; D possibly corresponds to TRBD1 (6 bases). The CDR3 is made up of 13 amino acids. The germline V gene has CDR1 SQVTM and CDR2 ANQGSEA. Trimming pared 3 bases from V and 5 bases from J, leaving 13 bases between. The CDR3, as DNA: TGCAGCGTTGACCTGCAGGGGAGGACTGAAGCTTTCTTT. Its translation is CSVDLQGRTEAFF.